This is a list of T cell receptor beta chains from one sample in a study of somatic mutations in cytotoxic T cells in rheumatoid arthritis. Repertoires were generated with immunoSEQ multiplex PCR, while TCRdb's copy carries only in-frame clones and drops some. The sample has 15,000 or so clones, around 68% seen once. What was sequenced was CD8+ T cells sorted from blood. These TCRs come from an adult with rheumatoid arthritis. The CDR3 runs from the conserved cysteine through the conserved F or W. D genes are given only for firm matches. The listing skips clone size in some rows; elsewhere it reads once, few, many or a size class.

V	J	size	D	DNA	CDR3
TRBV11-2	TRBJ2-7	-	-	TGTGCCAGCAGTCCCATCCCGGACAGCTTCTACGAGCAGTACTTC	CASSPIPDSFYEQYF
TRBV18	TRBJ1-6	-	-	TGTGCCAGCTCCCGGAAAGCAGCAGACTCCTATAATTCACCCCTCCACTTT	CASSRKAADSYNSPLHF
TRBV9	TRBJ2-3	-	-	TGTGCCAGCGGAGGGGGCAGCTCAGATACGCAGTATTTT	CASGGGSSDTQYF
TRBV30	TRBJ1-4	-	-	TGTGCCTGGAGCGATCTAACGGATGAAAAACTGTTTTTT	CAWSDLTDEKLFF
TRBV4-1	TRBJ2-3	-	-	TGCGCCAGCAGCCAAGATGGGTTAGGAGATACGCAGTATTTT	CASSQDGLGDTQYF
TRBV13	TRBJ1-4	-	-	TGTGCCAGCCAGAGTCCGGGGACAACTAATGAAAAACTGTTTTTT	CASQSPGTTNEKLFF
TRBV19	TRBJ1-6	-	TRBD1	TGTGCCAGTAGTCTCGGGACAGGGTTTAATTCACCCCTCCACTTT	CASSLGTGFNSPLHF
TRBV27	TRBJ1-6	-	-	TGTGCCAGCAAGTCGGGAGAGGGGTCACCCCTCCACTTT	CASKSGEGSPLHF
TRBV15	TRBJ2-3	-	TRBD1	TGTGCCACCAGCACGACAGGGTTCCCAGATACGCAGTATTTT	CATSTTGFPDTQYF
TRBV6-4	TRBJ1-6	-	-	TGTGCCAGCAGTGAGACTTATAATTCACCCCTCCACTTT	CASSETYNSPLHF
TRBV5-1	TRBJ1-1	-	-	TGCGCCAGCAAAGGAACAGGGTTCACTGAAGCTTTCTTT	CASKGTGFTEAFF
TRBV2	TRBJ1-5	-	-	TGTGCCAGCCGAGGTCTCAATCAGCCCCAGCATTTT	CASRGLNQPQHF
TRBV5-6	TRBJ1-5	-	-	TGTGCCAGCAGCTTGGGGGGGGTTTGGGGGCACGGTCAGCCCCAGCATTTT	CASSLGGVWGHGQPQHF
TRBV7-9	TRBJ1-2	-	-	TGTGCCAGCAGCTCCGAGAGGGCAGGAGACTATGGCTACACCTTC	CASSSERAGDYGYTF
TRBV4-1	TRBJ1-4	-	TRBD1	TGCGCCAGCAGCTCGAGGACAGGGGGCGCGGCTAATGAAAAACTGTTTTTT	CASSSRTGGAANEKLFF
TRBV6-1	TRBJ1-1	-	-	TGTGCCAGCAGCCCGTCTAGGGGAGGCACTGAAGCTTTCTTT	CASSPSRGGTEAFF
TRBV9	TRBJ2-5	-	-	TGTGCCAGCAGCTCATCGGGGATGCGGGGCCAAGAGACCCAGTACTTC	CASSSSGMRGQETQYF
TRBV7-9	TRBJ1-1	-	-	TGTGCCAGCAGCTCCCTCGGGGGAAGTCGGAACACTGAAGCTTTCTTT	CASSSLGGSRNTEAFF
TRBV9	TRBJ2-3	-	-	TGTGCCAGCAGCGTAGGTCAAATATCAAGCACAGATACGCAGTATTTT	CASSVGQISSTDTQYF
TRBV7-8	TRBJ1-4	-	TRBD1	TGTGCCAGCAGCGTCAGGGGGGCTGCAACTAATGAAAAACTGTTTTTT	CASSVRGAATNEKLFF
TRBV6-6	TRBJ2-2	-	-	TGTGCCAGCAGTTACACCGGACAGATATTCACCGGGGAGCTGTTTTTT	CASSYTGQIFTGELFF
TRBV12-5	TRBJ1-3	-	-	TGTGCTAGTGCGACCGGGACCGGTGGAAACACCATATATTTT	CASATGTGGNTIYF
TRBV19	TRBJ2-7	-	-	TGTGCCAGTTCGGACAGTAGCTACGAGCAGTACTTC	CASSDSSYEQYF
TRBV29-1	TRBJ1-2	-	-	TGCAGCGTTGAGAACCCGGGACACATTCGCTATGGCTACACCTTC	CSVENPGHIRYGYTF
TRBV7-9	TRBJ2-2	-	-	TGTGCCAGCAGCCCCAGGGAGGCCGGGGAGCTGTTTTTT	CASSPREAGELFF
TRBV6-1	TRBJ2-7	-	-	TGTGCCAGCAGTGAAGCAGGGACTGCCTCCTACGAGCAGTACTTC	CASSEAGTASYEQYF
TRBV30	TRBJ1-3	few	TRBD1	TGTGCCTGGAGTGGGGGACAGTCTGGAAACACCATATATTTT	CAWSGGQSGNTIYF
TRBV6-6	TRBJ1-5	once	-	TGTGCCAGCAGCTCGGACAGTAATAGCAATCAGCCCCAGCATTTT	CASSSDSNSNQPQHF
TRBV5-1	TRBJ2-1	-	-	TGCGCCAGCAGCTTGAACGGATTAGCGCCTTTTGGGAATGAGCAGTTCTTC	CASSLNGLAPFGNEQFF
TRBV2	TRBJ1-1	-	-	TGTGCCAGCAGTGCAGGGTTGAACACTGAAGCTTTCTTT	CASSAGLNTEAFF
TRBV7-2	TRBJ2-1	-	TRBD2	TGTGCCAGCAGTCTAGGAACCCAGCGGGGGCCCTCCTACAATGAGCAGTTCTTC	CASSLGTQRGPSYNEQFF
TRBV7-9	TRBJ1-1	-	-	TGTGCCAGCAGCTTAGGGGTGATCTCGAACACTGAAGCTTTCTTT	CASSLGVISNTEAFF
TRBV6-5	TRBJ1-4	-	-	TGTGCCAGCAGCCTCAATTCCTGGGGGGAACTGTTTTTT	CASSLNSWGELFF
TRBV7-6	TRBJ2-4	-	TRBD2	TGTGCCAGCAGCTCAATAGCGGGGGGGCTGAAAAACATTCAGTACTTC	CASSSIAGGLKNIQYF
TRBV5-4	TRBJ2-5	-	-	TGTGCCAGCAGCCCCATGGCCCCCCAAGAGACCCAGTACTTC	CASSPMAPQETQYF
TRBV10-1	TRBJ1-5	-	-	TGCGCCAGCACCCCGGGCCCTGAGGGCAATCAGCCCCAGCATTTT	CASTPGPEGNQPQHF
TRBV30	TRBJ2-7	-	-	TGTGCCTGGAGCCCCCCCTGGGGATCTACGAGCAGGACCTACGAGCAGTACTTC	CAWSPPWGSTSRTYEQYF
TRBV7-9	TRBJ1-1	few	TRBD1	TGTGCCAGCAGCCCCGGGACAGGGATCACTGAAGCTTTCTTT	CASSPGTGITEAFF
TRBV7-6	TRBJ2-7	-	-	TGTGCCAGCAGCTTATCCGGGACAACATACGAGCAGTACTTC	CASSLSGTTYEQYF
TRBV6-5	TRBJ2-3	-	TRBD2	TGTGCCAGCAGGACGGGACTAGCGGGGACAGATACGCAGTATTTT	CASRTGLAGTDTQYF
TRBV9	TRBJ2-6	-	-	TGTGCCAGCAGCTTAACGACAGGAGTAGGGGCCAACGTCCTGACTTTC	CASSLTTGVGANVLTF
TRBV5-4	TRBJ2-2	-	TRBD2	TGTGCCAGCATCCCGGAGAGCGGGGGGGCTCAGGAGCTGTTTTTT	CASIPESGGAQELFF
TRBV5-6	TRBJ2-7	-	TRBD2	TGTGCCAGCAGCCAAAAACAACTAGCGGGGTTCCTCTCCTACGAGCAGTACTTC	CASSQKQLAGFLSYEQYF
TRBV6-5	TRBJ2-5	-	-	TGTGCCAGCAGTTCAGGGGGGCTTTTCCGAGAGACCCAGTACTTC	CASSSGGLFRETQYF
TRBV19	TRBJ2-5	-	-	TGTGCCAGTAGTATAAGCGTGAGAATCCAAGAGACCCAGTACTTC	CASSISVRIQETQYF
TRBV7-6	TRBJ2-1	-	-	TGTGCCAGCAGCCTCGAGGGGGGGGCTTACAATGAGCAGTTCTTC	CASSLEGGAYNEQFF
TRBV19	TRBJ2-7	-	TRBD2	TGTGCCAGTAGTAGCGGGGGGGTCTACGAGCAGTACTTC	CASSSGGVYEQYF
TRBV6-4	TRBJ2-1	-	TRBD2	TGTGCCAGCAGTAGTCCCCTGAGGAGCGGGGGGGCCAAGGATGAGCAGTTCTTC	CASSSPLRSGGAKDEQFF
TRBV9	TRBJ2-3	-	-	TGTGCCAGCAGCGTACCTAACACAGATACGCAGTATTTT	CASSVPNTDTQYF
TRBV7-2	TRBJ2-7	-	-	TGTGCCAGCAGCTTAAGTGTAGCAGCTAGGGAGCAGTACTTC	CASSLSVAAREQYF
TRBV9	TRBJ1-6	-	-	TGTGCCAGCAGCCGCGAGGGGTACTCCTATAATTCACCCCTCCACTTT	CASSREGYSYNSPLHF
TRBV7-2	TRBJ2-7	few	-	TGTGCCAGCAGCTTAGTGGGGGAATACGAGCAGTACTTC	CASSLVGEYEQYF
TRBV7-6	TRBJ1-5	-	TRBD1	TGTGCCAGCAGCTTAGACAGGGGAGAGCCCCAGCATTTT	CASSLDRGEPQHF
TRBV9	TRBJ2-3	-	TRBD2	TGTGCCAGCAGCGTAGCTCTAGCGGGGGGGCCAGATACGCAGTATTTT	CASSVALAGGPDTQYF
TRBV5-5	TRBJ1-6	-	-	TGTGCCAGCAGCTTGAAGAACAGTGAGAATTCACCCCTCCACTTT	CASSLKNSENSPLHF
TRBV6-5	TRBJ1-2	medium-sized	TRBD1	TGTGCCAGCAGTCCCACCCAGGGGGCGGATTACACCTTC	CASSPTQGADYTF
TRBV5-6	TRBJ1-1	once	-	TGTGCCAGCAGCTTTCCTAACACTGAAGCTTTCTTT	CASSFPNTEAFF
TRBV10-2	TRBJ2-1	-	TRBD1	TGCGCCAGCAGTGAGAGTCGAGGGGGCCACACTCGCTACAATGAGCAGTTCTTC	CASSESRGGHTRYNEQFF
TRBV4-1	TRBJ1-1	-	-	TGCGCCAGCAGCCAACCACAGGGAAGGGACACTGAAGCTTTCTTT	CASSQPQGRDTEAFF